This passage covers 21 T cell receptor beta chains from one sample sequenced in a study of T-cell memory formation after mild COVID-19. TCRdb used MiXCR to reprocess the 5' RACE reads, holding one entry per CDR3 protein. The sample has about 440,000 distinct CDR3 sequences, roughly 20% seen once; the top ten hold 7.5% to 10%. Material: PBMCs or a T cell subset sorted from them (not recorded which). Receptors were obtained from an adult woman who had mild COVID-19 (a few samples of this study predate the infection). Cell type and time point are not known.

This chain joins TRBV12-3 or TRBV12-4 and TRBJ1-1; D call uncertain. The CDR3 is 13 residues long. Deletions cut 1 base from V and 4 bases from J, with 7 bases between. CDR3 in DNA: TGTGCCAGCAGTTTAGTGGCAGCCACTGAAGCTTTCTTT. Translated, it gives CASSLVAATEAFF.

The rearrangement links TRBV12-3 or TRBV12-4 to TRBJ2-3, with 11 bases lining up with TRBD1. With 2 bases clipped from V and 2 bases from J, the junction kept 9 bases outside the gene matches. This CDR3 has 18 amino acids. The CDR3 nucleotides are TGTGCCAGCAGTTTACGGGACAGGGGGATCCTAGTCACAGATACGCAGTATTTT. Protein product: CASSLRDRGILVTDTQYF.

The rearrangement links TRBV2 to TRBJ1-6; maybe TRBD1 (6 bases). V dropped 6 bases and J dropped 0 bases, with 12 bases sitting between them. The CDR3 has 16 amino acids. Germline lookup yields CDR1 SNHLY and CDR2 FYNNEI. The CDR3 loop reads CASSSRGSSYNSPLHF. CDR3 bases: TGTGCCAGCAGCTCCAGGGGAAGCTCCTATAATTCACCCCTCCACTTT.

This clonotype was counted only a few times. The rearrangement uses TRBV4-3 and TRBJ2-7, with a weak D call TRBD2 (6 bases). The CDR3 has 16 residues. Trimming shortened V by 1 base and J by 2 bases, and 15 bases separated the two germline ends. In germline, CDR1 is LGHNA, CDR2 YSLEER. CDR3 sequence: CASSQAFRDSTYEQYF. CDR3 nucleotides: TGCGCCAGCAGCCAAGCCTTCCGGGACTCAACCTACGAGCAGTACTTC.

The rearrangement uses TRBV18 and TRBJ2-7; D not certain. The CDR3 is 15 residues long. Germline lookup yields CDR1 KGHSH and CDR2 LQKENI. Trimming left V 0 bases short and J 4 bases short, with 13 bases between. This chain's CDR3 is CASSPPWGFGYEQYF. The CDR3 coding sequence is TGTGCCAGCTCACCACCGTGGGGTTTCGGTTACGAGCAGTACTTC.

This clonotype showed up many times. The V gene is TRBV5-1, the J gene TRBJ1-3; no clear D gene. Per germline, CDR1 SGHRS and CDR2 YFSETQ. V was pared by 4 bases and J by 2 bases, with 7 bases between. The CDR3 extends over 13 amino acids. For the CDR3, the DNA is TGCGCCAGCAGCCTTTCAACTGGAAACACCATATATTTT. Its translation is CASSLSTGNTIYF.

This sequence joins TRBV7-7 and TRBJ2-5, with a tentative D call TRBD2 (6 bases). Germline loops: CDR1 SSHAT, CDR2 FNYEAQ (reference sequence). The CDR3 has 17 amino acids. Trimming shortened V by 6 bases and J by 4 bases, and 24 bases separated the two germline ends. The CDR3 DNA is TGTGCCAGCAGTTCTTTTTCGGGACTCCTTTTAGGAGAGACCCAGTACTTC. This encodes CASSSFSGLLLGETQYF.

This chain joins TRBV12-3 or TRBV12-4 and TRBJ2-3, with 9 bases matching TRBD2. The J segment lost 4 bases and the V segment lost 7 bases, leaving 12 bases of the junction unmatched. This CDR3 is built from 16 residues. The CDR3 nucleotides are TGTGCCAGCACCACGGGCTGGGTAGCGGGAGCAGATACGCAGTATTTT. Its protein product is CASTTGWVAGADTQYF.

This clonotype was recorded many times. V gene TRBV27 combines with J gene TRBJ2-3; 8 bases agree with TRBD2. The CDR3 has 16 amino acids. Germline CDR1 and CDR2: MNHEY and SMNVEV (reference sequence). Trimming cost V 0 bases and J 0 bases; bases outside gene matches: 2. In DNA form, the CDR3 reads TGTGCCAGCAGTTTATCGCCTAGCGGGAGCACAGATACGCAGTATTTT. This sequence encodes CASSLSPSGSTDTQYF.

The chain combines TRBV12-3 or TRBV12-4 with TRBJ1-4; D is uncertain. The CDR3 covers 18 residues. The ends were cut back, 7 bases at V and 0 bases at J, with 21 bases in the middle. The CDR3, as DNA: TGTGCCAGCACCGACGTCCGGAGGTCGTCTTCAACTAATGAAAAACTGTTTTTT. Translated: CASTDVRRSSSTNEKLFF.

The V gene is TRBV5-1, the J gene TRBJ2-3; tentatively, D is TRBD2 (6 bases). The CDR3 is 14 residues long. Trimming removed 7 bases at V and 4 bases at J, with 16 bases between. Germline lookup yields CDR1 SGHRS and CDR2 YFSETQ. The CDR3 DNA sequence: TGCGCCAGCTGTCTCCCTAGCGCCGCAGATACGCAGTATTTT. This codes for CASCLPSAADTQYF.

The genes are TRBV29-1 and TRBJ1-1; D is possibly TRBD1 (5 bases). The CDR3 is 14 residues long. Germline V gene data show CDR1 as SQVTM and CDR2 as ANQGSEA. V gave up 1 base and J gave up 1 base, with 10 bases separating them. CDR3 protein: CSVEAYTGNTEAFF. The CDR3 DNA reads as TGCAGCGTTGAAGCCTATACAGGGAACACTGAAGCTTTCTTT.

V usage is TRBV6-5 and J usage is TRBJ2-3; TRBD1 agrees at 7 bases. Per germline, CDR1 MNHEY and CDR2 SVGAGI. This CDR3 is built from 15 residues. V was pared by 0 bases and J by 7 bases, with 7 bases of the junction left unmatched. The CDR3 DNA reads as TGTGCCAGCAGTTACTCGGGACAGCCGTCATATACGCAGTATTTT. Its translation is CASSYSGQPSYTQYF.

The chain recombines TRBV3-1 with TRBJ2-5; 7 bases match TRBD1. The CDR3 has 14 amino acids. V was pared by 8 bases and J by 4 bases, with 10 bases of the junction left unmatched. The germline gives CDR1 LGHDT, CDR2 YNNKEL (reference sequence). CDR3 DNA: TGTGCCAGCTGTGAACAGGGGAGAGGAGAGACCCAGTACTTC. Encoded protein: CASCEQGRGETQYF.

This clonotype was seen a handful of times. The chain joins TRBV15 to TRBJ2-3; D is possibly TRBD2 (5 bases). CDR1 is LNHNV, CDR2 YYDKDF, per germline (reference sequence). Trimming stripped 5 bases from V and 3 bases from J, with 15 bases between. CDR3 length equals 15 residues. The CDR3 is CATSGGLARTDTQYF. The CDR3 DNA follows: TGTGCCACCAGCGGTGGGTTAGCGAGGACAGATACGCAGTATTTT.

This clonotype was seen ten or more times. The chain carries TRBV5-1 and TRBJ2-5; 11 bases agree with TRBD2. The germline V gene encodes CDR1 SGHRS and CDR2 YFSETQ. The V and J ends lost 0 bases and 1 base, in that order; junction bases with no gene match: 2. This CDR3 is 16 amino acids long. CDR3 nucleotides: TGCGCCAGCAGCTTGGATGGACTAGCGGGCCAAGAGACCCAGTACTTC. Its translation: CASSLDGLAGQETQYF.

The genes are TRBV5-1 and TRBJ2-5; 13 bases are a match to TRBD2. Trimming cost V 5 bases and J 2 bases; bases outside gene matches: 3. This CDR3 spans 15 amino acids. The germline V gene has CDR1 SGHRS and CDR2 YFSETQ. The CDR3 DNA is TGCGCCAGCAGGATGGGACTAGCGGGACAAGAGACCCAGTACTTC. Protein product: CASRMGLAGQETQYF.

This clonotype was found a few times. The V gene is TRBV12-3 or TRBV12-4, the J gene TRBJ2-5; TRBD2 agrees at 9 bases. The CDR3 runs 14 residues. The V segment lost 3 bases and the J segment 4 bases; nucleotides outside the gene matches: 3. The CDR3 is CASSLREGLETQYF. The CDR3 region has the DNA TGTGCCAGCAGTTTGCGGGAGGGTTTAGAGACCCAGTACTTC.

This clonotype was seen only a few times. CDR3: CASTRSGLTYEQYF. The DNA for the CDR3 is TGTGCCAGCACCCGTAGCGGGCTAACTTACGAGCAGTACTTC. V usage is TRBV6-2 or TRBV6-3 and J usage is TRBJ2-7; TRBD2 aligns across 7 bases. Germline CDR1 is MNHEY and CDR2 is SVGEGT. This CDR3 comprises 14 residues. V lost 7 bases and J lost 4; bases outside the gene matches: 10.

A few counts support this clonotype. The chain links TRBV19 to TRBJ1-5; D possibly corresponds to TRBD1 (5 bases). Germline CDR1 reads LNHDA; CDR2 reads SQIVND (reference sequence). The CDR3 has 13 residues. Trimming took off 10 bases at V and 7 bases at J, with 17 bases between the two ends. The CDR3 loop is CATRGRREQPQHF. The CDR3 nucleotides are TGTGCCACCCGCGGGCGCAGGGAACAGCCCCAGCATTTT.

This clonotype was seen only a few times. The chain couples TRBV6-5 to TRBJ2-1; D gene ambiguous. This CDR3 has 14 amino acids. V lost 2 bases and J 5 bases, leaving 10 bases between the germline ends. Germline loops: CDR1 MNHEY, CDR2 SVGAGI. CDR3 loop: CASSYIFRDNEQFF. The CDR3 nucleotides read TGTGCCAGCAGTTACATTTTCAGAGACAATGAGCAGTTCTTC.